This T cell receptor (beta chain) was sequenced during a study of blood T cell repertoires in COVID-19. Data came from immunoSEQ multiplex PCR; TCRdb stores just in-frame clones and leaves some out. The table includes about 18,000 clones, roughly nine tenths detected once. CDR3 length: 15 amino acids. The V end lost 0 bases, the J end lost 7 bases, and 16 bases lay between the germline ends. Germline CDR1 is SGHTA and CDR2 is FQGNSA. Sequenced input: peripheral blood. The sequence came from a human donor in a cohort sampled during active COVID-19. The V gene is TRBV7-2, the J gene TRBJ2-7; the D gene is possibly TRBD2 (5 bases). DNA of the CDR3: TGTGCCAGCAGCTTAGCGCCGGGGAAACTTTGGGAGCAGTACTTC. Amino acids: CASSLAPGKLWEQYF.